This is a list of T cell receptor beta chains from one sample in a study of Graves' ophthalmopathy and Graves' hyperthyroidism. From the multiplex PCR reads, TCRdb called clonotypes with MiXCR, one entry per CDR3 protein. The table shows hundreds of thousands of distinct CDR3 sequences, with 20% to 25% occurring only once. The source material was peripheral blood. Receptors were obtained from a woman aged 18 to 35 with stable Graves' hyperthyroidism. Some clones in this sample may be carry-over from other donors' samples. Each CDR3 is given with its conserved first and last residue. Each record gives: clone size, V gene, J gene, D gene, CDR3 DNA, CDR3 protein. D genes are given only for firm matches. Clone size, where shown, is once, few, many, or a class for clones that have expanded.

>NA|TRBV3-1|TRBJ1-2|NA
TGTGCCAGCAGCCAAGTCGAAGGCTATGGCTACACCTTC
CASSQVEGYGYTF
>NA|TRBV4-2|TRBJ1-6|NA
TGTGCCAGCAGCCAACCCCCGGGACGGTTCCACTTT
CASSQPPGRFHF
>many|TRBV14|TRBJ2-7|TRBD2
TGTGCCAGCAGTCTACTAGCGGCCTCAAACTACGAGCAGTACTTC
CASSLLAASNYEQYF
>many|TRBV6-1|TRBJ2-7|TRBD1
TGTGCCAGCAGTGAAGCGACAGGGGGCTCCTACGAGCAGTACTTC
CASSEATGGSYEQYF
>many|TRBV12-3/TRBV12-4|TRBJ1-5|NA
TGTGCCAGCAGTTCCCACGGATTGAGCGGCAATCAGCCCCAGCATTTT
CASSSHGLSGNQPQHF
>NA|TRBV2|TRBJ2-1|NA
TGTGCCAGCATTCGAGGGGTCGGGGACAATGAGCAGTTCTTC
CASIRGVGDNEQFF
>many|TRBV30|TRBJ1-5|NA
TGTGCCTGGAGCCTATATAGTCACAATCAGCCCCAGCATTTT
CAWSLYSHNQPQHF
>many|TRBV7-9|TRBJ2-7|NA
TGTGCCAGCAGCCAACAGGGCAGCGAGCAGTACTTC
CASSQQGSEQYF
>many|TRBV5-1|TRBJ2-5|TRBD2
TGCGCCAGCAGCGCGGGACTAGCGGGGGGTGGCCAAGAGACCCAGTACTTC
CASSAGLAGGGQETQYF
>many|TRBV18|TRBJ2-7|TRBD1
TGTGCCAGCTCACTGGACAGGGAGATTTCCTACGAGCAGTACTTC
CASSLDREISYEQYF
>many|TRBV7-8|TRBJ2-6|TRBD2
TGTGCCAGCAGCTACTACGGGACTAGCTTCTCTGGGGCCAACGTCCTGACTTTC
CASSYYGTSFSGANVLTF
>few|TRBV4-1|TRBJ2-7|NA
TGCGCCAGCAGCCTGTTGGACGGCTTGTGGTACGAGCAGTACTTC
CASSLLDGLWYEQYF
>many|TRBV19|TRBJ1-5|NA
TGTGCCAGTAGTAGCTCGGGGCAGGGGAGCAATCAGCCCCAGCATTTT
CASSSSGQGSNQPQHF
>once|TRBV7-3|TRBJ2-7|TRBD1
TGTGCCAGCAGCTCGACAGGGGGCATTGCCGAGCAGTACTTC
CASSSTGGIAEQYF
>once|TRBV30|TRBJ2-7|NA
TGTGCCTGGAGTGAGGAAGGGACCACCGAGCAGTACTTC
CAWSEEGTTEQYF
>few|TRBV4-1|TRBJ1-1|NA
TGCGCCAGCAGCCAGACGGGACATCCCACTGAAGCTTTCTTT
CASSQTGHPTEAFF
>NA|TRBV6-1|TRBJ2-5|NA
TGTGCCAGCAGTGCTAGCCTAGAGACCCAGTACTTC
CASSASLETQYF